The T cell receptor beta chain under discussion was sequenced for a study of T cells after yellow fever vaccination. The junction had 10 bases not matched to a gene; V was cut back by 3 bases and J by 7 bases. Germline lookup yields CDR1 KGHSH and CDR2 LQKENI. The CDR3 covers 16 residues. TCRdb fed the 5' RACE reads into MiXCR, producing one record per CDR3 protein. This sample has roughly 310,000 distinct CDR3 sequences; around 4% occur once, and the top ten carry 23%. This clonotype occurred many times. The chain couples TRBV18 to TRBJ2-7; 12 bases match TRBD2. This receptor was obtained from a man younger than 35 who received the YFV17D yellow fever vaccine. The specimen comprised PBMCs, sampled on the day of the yellow fever booster vaccination. The CDR3 reads CASSPITSGRTGEQYF. The DNA for the CDR3 is TGTGCCAGCTCACCGATAACTAGCGGGAGGACGGGGGAGCAGTACTTC. Looking up the rest from reference TRBV18 and TRBJ2-7 gives the full variable domain: NAGVMQNPRHLVRRRGQEARLRCSPMKGHSHVYWYRQLPEEGLKFMVYLQKENIIDESGMPKERFSAEFPKEGPSILRIQQVVRGDSAAYFCASSPITSGRTGEQYFGPGTRLTVT.